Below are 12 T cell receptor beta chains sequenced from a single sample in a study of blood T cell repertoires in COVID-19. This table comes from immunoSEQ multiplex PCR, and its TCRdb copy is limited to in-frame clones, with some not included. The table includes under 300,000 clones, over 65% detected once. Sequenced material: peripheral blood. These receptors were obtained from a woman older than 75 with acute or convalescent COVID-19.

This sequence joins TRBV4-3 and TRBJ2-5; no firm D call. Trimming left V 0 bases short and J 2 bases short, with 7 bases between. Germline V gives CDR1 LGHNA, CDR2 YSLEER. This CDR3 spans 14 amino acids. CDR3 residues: CASSQDLLQETQYF. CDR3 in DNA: TGCGCCAGCAGCCAAGATCTACTGCAAGAGACCCAGTACTTC.

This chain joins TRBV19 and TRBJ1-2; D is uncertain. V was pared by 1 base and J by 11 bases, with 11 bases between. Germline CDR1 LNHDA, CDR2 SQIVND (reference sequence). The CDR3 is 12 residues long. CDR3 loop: CASSIAGPYYTF. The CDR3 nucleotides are TGTGCCAGTAGTATAGCTGGGCCGTATTACACCTTC.

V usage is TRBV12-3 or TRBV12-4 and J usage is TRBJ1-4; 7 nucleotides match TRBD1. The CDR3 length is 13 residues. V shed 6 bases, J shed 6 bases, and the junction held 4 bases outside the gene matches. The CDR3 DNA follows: TGTGCCAGCAGATGGACAGGCGATGAAAAACTGTTTTTT. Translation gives CASRWTGDEKLFF.

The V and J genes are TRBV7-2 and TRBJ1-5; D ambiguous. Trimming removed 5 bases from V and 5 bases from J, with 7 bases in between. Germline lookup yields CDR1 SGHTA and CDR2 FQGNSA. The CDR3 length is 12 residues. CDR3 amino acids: CASSPPDQPQHF. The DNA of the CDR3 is TGTGCCAGCAGCCCCCCTGATCAGCCCCAGCATTTT.

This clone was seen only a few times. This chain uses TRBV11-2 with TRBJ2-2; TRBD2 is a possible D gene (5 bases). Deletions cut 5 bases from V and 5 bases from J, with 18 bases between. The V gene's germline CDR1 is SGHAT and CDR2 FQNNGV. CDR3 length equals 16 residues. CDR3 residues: CASSQLVGRYTGELFF. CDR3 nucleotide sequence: TGTGCCAGCAGCCAACTAGTAGGGCGCTATACCGGGGAGCTGTTTTTT.

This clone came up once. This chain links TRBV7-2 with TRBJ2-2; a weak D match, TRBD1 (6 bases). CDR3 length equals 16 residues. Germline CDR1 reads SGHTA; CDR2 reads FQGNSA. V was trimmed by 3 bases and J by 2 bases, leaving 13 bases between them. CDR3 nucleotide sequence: TGTGCCAGCAGCTTTAAAGGGGGAACCAACACCGGGGAGCTGTTTTTT. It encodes CASSFKGGTNTGELFF. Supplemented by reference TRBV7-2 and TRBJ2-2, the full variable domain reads GAGVSQSPSNKVTEKGKDVELRCDPISGHTALYWYRQSLGQGLEFLIYFQGNSAPDKSGLPSDRFSAERTGGSVSTLTIQRTQQEDSAVYLCASSFKGGTNTGELFFGEGSRLTVL.

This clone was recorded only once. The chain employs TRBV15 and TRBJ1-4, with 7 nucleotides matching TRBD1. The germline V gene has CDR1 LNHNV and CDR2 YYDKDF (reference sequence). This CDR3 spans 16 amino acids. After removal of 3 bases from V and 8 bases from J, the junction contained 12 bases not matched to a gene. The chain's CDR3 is CATSRVQTGIREKLFF. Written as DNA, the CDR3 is TGTGCCACCAGCAGGGTTCAGACAGGGATTCGAGAAAAACTGTTTTTT.

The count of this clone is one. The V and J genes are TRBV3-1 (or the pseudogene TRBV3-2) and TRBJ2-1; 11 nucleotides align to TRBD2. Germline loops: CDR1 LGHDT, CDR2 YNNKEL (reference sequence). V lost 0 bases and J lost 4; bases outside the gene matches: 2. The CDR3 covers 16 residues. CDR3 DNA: TGTGCCAGCAGCCAAGATAGCGGGGGGGCATACAATGAGCAGTTCTTC. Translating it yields CASSQDSGGAYNEQFF.

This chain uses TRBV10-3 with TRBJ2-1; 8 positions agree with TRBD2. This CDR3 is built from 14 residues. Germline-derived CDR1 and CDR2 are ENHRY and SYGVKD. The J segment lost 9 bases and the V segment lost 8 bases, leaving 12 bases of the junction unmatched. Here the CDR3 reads CAILPTSGSPEQFF. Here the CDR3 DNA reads TGTGCCATCCTCCCCACAAGCGGGAGCCCTGAGCAGTTCTTC.

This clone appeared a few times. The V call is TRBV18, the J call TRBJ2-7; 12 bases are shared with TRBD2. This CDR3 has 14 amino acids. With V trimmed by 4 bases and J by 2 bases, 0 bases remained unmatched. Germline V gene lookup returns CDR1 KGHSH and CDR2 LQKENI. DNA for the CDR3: TGTGCCAGCTCACGGACTAGCGGGACCTACGAGCAGTACTTC. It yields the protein CASSRTSGTYEQYF.

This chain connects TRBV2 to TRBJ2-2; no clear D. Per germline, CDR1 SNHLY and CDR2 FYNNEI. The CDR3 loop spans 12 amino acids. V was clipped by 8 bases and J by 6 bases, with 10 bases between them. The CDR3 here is CASWAQSGELFF. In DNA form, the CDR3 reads TGTGCCAGCTGGGCCCAGTCCGGGGAGCTGTTTTTT. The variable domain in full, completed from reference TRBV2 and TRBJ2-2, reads EPEVTQTPSHQVTQMGQEVILRCVPISNHLYFYWYRQILGQKVEFLVSFYNNEISEKSEIFDDQFSVERPDGSNFTLKIRSTKLEDSAMYFCASWAQSGELFFGEGSRLTVL.

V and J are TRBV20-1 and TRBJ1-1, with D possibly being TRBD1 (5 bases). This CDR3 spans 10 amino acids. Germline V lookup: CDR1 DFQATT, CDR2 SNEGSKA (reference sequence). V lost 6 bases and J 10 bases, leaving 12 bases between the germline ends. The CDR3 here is CSASRAGAFF. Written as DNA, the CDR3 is TGCAGTGCGAGCAGGGCAGGAGCTTTCTTT.